The 13 T cell receptor beta chains listed next were all sequenced from one sample in a study of shared clonotypes between healthy human individuals. Generated by immunoSEQ multiplex PCR, the TCRdb table keeps only in-frame clones and is missing some. This table has about 610,000 clones, around 97% appearing once. The sample was naive CD4+ T cells sorted from blood. The subset was: CD45RA+ positively selected. All receptors come from a woman in her thirties in good health.

The chain couples TRBV30 to TRBJ1-6; no definite D call. V gave up 5 bases and J gave up 0 bases, with 8 bases separating them. Germline V gene data show CDR1 as GTSNPN and CDR2 as SVGIG (reference sequence). The CDR3 consists of 14 residues. The CDR3 spells CAWDSSSYNSPLHF. CDR3 DNA: TGTGCCTGGGATTCTAGCTCCTATAATTCACCCCTCCACTTT.

The chain employs TRBV7-6 and TRBJ2-7; 7 positions agree with TRBD1. Germline assignment: CDR1 SGHVS and CDR2 FNYEAQ. CDR3 length: 16 amino acids. With V trimmed by 1 base and J by 0 bases, 6 bases remained unmatched. CDR3 nucleotide sequence: TGTGCCAGCAGCTTAGAGGACAGGAGGAGCTCCTACGAGCAGTACTTC. This encodes CASSLEDRRSSYEQYF.

This clone was counted a single time. This chain joins TRBV11-2 and TRBJ2-5; D unclear. The J call is uncertain, as TRBJ2-7 better fits the DNA end. This CDR3 is 13 amino acids long. Germline CDR1 SGHAT, CDR2 FQNNGV. The CDR3 loop reads CASSLVDLYEQYF. Written as DNA, the CDR3 is TGTGCCAGCAGCTTAGTCGATCTCTACGAGCAGTACTTC.

CDR3 in DNA: TGCGCCAGCAGCTTGGAATCCCCGATAGCGGGAGTTGGCACAGATACGCAGTATTTT. This codes for CASSLESPIAGVGTDTQYF. The chain is built from TRBV5-1 and TRBJ2-3; 9 bases fit TRBD2. This CDR3 contains 19 residues. V was clipped by 0 bases and J by 1 base; unmatched bases: 12. CDR1 is SGHRS, CDR2 YFSETQ, per germline.

The V call is TRBV11-2, the J call TRBJ2-1, with TRBD2 matching over 8 bases. There are 16 residues in the CDR3. Germline V lookup: CDR1 SGHAT, CDR2 FQNNGV. The ends lost 2 bases at V and 6 bases at J; junction bases unmatched: 9. CDR3 sequence (DNA): TGTGCCAGCAGCTTAACCCCGGGGGCGGGAGGCAATGAGCAGTTCTTC. Its protein is CASSLTPGAGGNEQFF.

The chain uses TRBV11-2 and TRBJ2-7; D possibly matches TRBD1 or TRBD2 (5 bases each). The V end was cut by 5 bases, the J end by 3 bases, with 20 bases between. Germline assignment: CDR1 SGHAT and CDR2 FQNNGV. The CDR3 has 16 amino acids. The CDR3 loop is CASSLFAGTKSYEQYF. DNA of the CDR3: TGTGCCAGCAGCCTCTTCGCCGGGACCAAAAGCTACGAGCAGTACTTC.

The chain couples TRBV5-1 to TRBJ2-3, with 7 nucleotides matching TRBD1. The CDR3 contains 16 residues. V was clipped by 4 bases and J by 0 bases; unmatched bases: 8. CDR1 is SGHRS and CDR2 is YFSETQ in the germline V gene. Here the CDR3 reads CASSPGTEYSTDTQYF. The DNA of the CDR3 is TGCGCCAGCAGCCCCGGGACAGAGTATAGCACAGATACGCAGTATTTT.

The V and J genes are TRBV18 and TRBJ1-3, with D unclear. This CDR3 region has 17 residues. The germline V gene encodes CDR1 KGHSH and CDR2 LQKENI. V dropped 3 bases and J dropped 1 base, with 16 bases sitting between them. The CDR3 region is CASSPTESRFSGNTIYF. The CDR3 DNA follows: TGTGCCAGCTCACCCACGGAAAGCAGGTTTTCTGGAAACACCATATATTTT.

V usage is TRBV6-5 and J usage is TRBJ2-1; D may be TRBD1 or TRBD2 (5 bases each). The V end was cut by 2 bases, the J end by 9 bases, with 11 bases between. The CDR3 spans 13 residues. Germline loops: CDR1 MNHEY, CDR2 SVGAGI. For the CDR3, the DNA is TGTGCCAGCAGTTACGATTGGGACCGTGAGCAGTTCTTC. It codes for CASSYDWDREQFF.

The chain joins TRBV27 to TRBJ1-2; 8 positions agree with TRBD1. Trimming cost V 0 bases and J 7 bases; bases outside gene matches: 10. CDR1 MNHEY and CDR2 SMNVEV come from the germline V gene (reference sequence). CDR3 length: 16 residues. CDR3 sequence: CASSLSPDRGGGGYTF. The DNA of the CDR3 is TGTGCCAGCAGTTTATCACCAGACAGGGGAGGAGGTGGCTACACCTTC.

The table lists this clone with a count of one. The chain employs TRBV28 and TRBJ2-1; the D is unclear. The V end lost 3 bases, the J end lost 5 bases, and 8 bases lay between the germline ends. The CDR3 runs to 13 residues. CDR1 is MDHEN and CDR2 is SYDVKM in the germline V gene. CDR3 loop: CASSFSWNNEQFF. CDR3 sequence (DNA): TGTGCCAGCAGTTTTAGCTGGAACAATGAGCAGTTCTTC.

The chain joins TRBV29-1 to TRBJ2-3; D perhaps matches TRBD1 (5 bases). CDR1 is SQVTM and CDR2 is ANQGSEA in the germline V gene. There are 16 residues in the CDR3. Trimming removed 5 bases from V and 2 bases from J, with 20 bases in between. In DNA, the CDR3 is TGCAGCGTTCCTGGGGCCTCACGGTCCGTCACAGATACGCAGTATTTT. The encoded protein is CSVPGASRSVTDTQYF.

The chain has TRBV19 and TRBJ2-6; D is unresolved. The V end lost 7 bases, the J end lost 0 bases, and 13 bases lay between the germline ends. This CDR3 has 16 amino acids. Germline V gene lookup returns CDR1 LNHDA and CDR2 SQIVND (reference sequence). This CDR3 reads CASNRAYVSGANVLTF. The CDR3 DNA is TGTGCCAGTAACCGCGCCTATGTCTCTGGGGCCAACGTCCTGACTTTC.